This is a list of T cell receptor beta chains from one sample in a study of beta chain features in type 1 diabetes. Only in-frame clones appear in the TCRdb table, and some are missing; sequencing was by immunoSEQ multiplex PCR. The table lists hundreds of thousands of clones, roughly 15% of them singletons. Sequenced: naive CD4+ T cells from blood. These receptors were collected from a man between 18 and 29 years old in good health. Each CDR3 is given with its conserved first and last residue. A D gene is named only where the DNA matches it firmly. Expanded clones are given a class, and other clones once, few, many or no size at all.

DNA	CDR3	D	size	J	length	V
TGTGCCAGCAGTCCACTTGGGGGTGTCGTAACAGATACGCAGTATTTT	CASSPLGGVVTDTQYF	-	few	TRBJ2-3	16	TRBV27
TGCGCCAGCAGCCAAGAGATCGGCCGAACCTCTGGGGCCAACGTCCTGACTTTC	CASSQEIGRTSGANVLTF	-	-	TRBJ2-6	18	TRBV4-1
TGTGCCATCAAGGGAGCGGGAGTAAATGAGCAGTTCTTC	CAIKGAGVNEQFF	TRBD2	many	TRBJ2-1	13	TRBV10-3
TGCGCCAGCAGCCAAGCAGGCATGCTAAGTCGGACAGATACGCAGTATTTT	CASSQAGMLSRTDTQYF	-	few	TRBJ2-3	17	TRBV4-1
TGTGCCAGCAGCTTCGGAAGAGTACAAGAGACCCAGTACTTC	CASSFGRVQETQYF	-	few	TRBJ2-5	14	TRBV7-2
TGTGCCAGCAGCAGGTGGGGACAGGGATCTTTTCAGCCCCAGCATTTT	CASSRWGQGSFQPQHF	TRBD1	few	TRBJ1-5	16	TRBV4-2
TGCGCCAGCAGCTTTAGGAGGCCGTACGGTACAGATACGCAGTATTTT	CASSFRRPYGTDTQYF	-	few	TRBJ2-3	16	TRBV5-1
TGCAGCGTTGGCGGGGGGGAGACCCAGTACTTC	CSVGGGETQYF	TRBD2	few	TRBJ2-5	11	TRBV29-1
TGTGCCAGCAGCTTAGGAAGGACGGTGAACACTGAAGCTTTCTTT	CASSLGRTVNTEAFF	-	-	TRBJ1-1	15	TRBV7-2
TGTGCCAGCAGTTACGGACAGATAATTCAAGAGAGCAATCAGCCCCAGCATTTT	CASSYGQIIQESNQPQHF	-	few	TRBJ1-5	18	TRBV6-7
TGTGCCAGCAGTCCAGGGGACGTAAGCACAGATACGCAGTATTTT	CASSPGDVSTDTQYF	-	-	TRBJ2-3	15	TRBV6-5
TGTGCCAGCAGTATTAATCAGCCCCAGCATTTT	CASSINQPQHF	-	many	TRBJ1-5	11	TRBV28
TGTGCCAGTAGTATCACAGGAACTTTGAACACTGAAGCTTTCTTT	CASSITGTLNTEAFF	-	-	TRBJ1-1	15	TRBV19
TGTGCCAGCAGCTTAGGACTAGCGGGAGATACGCAGTATTTT	CASSLGLAGDTQYF	TRBD2	-	TRBJ2-3	14	TRBV7-2
TGTGCCAGCTCACCACGAATCGGGACAGGGTTTAACAATGAGCAGTTCTTC	CASSPRIGTGFNNEQFF	TRBD1	-	TRBJ2-1	17	TRBV18
TGCAGTGCTGTTGAGAACACTGAAGCTTTCTTT	CSAVENTEAFF	-	once	TRBJ1-1	11	TRBV20-1
TGTGCCAGCAGTTTACTGCGACCGAATGAAAAACTGTTTTTT	CASSLLRPNEKLFF	-	few	TRBJ1-4	14	TRBV27
TGTGCCAGCAGACGCAGGGGGAGCTCCTACGAGCAGTACTTC	CASRRRGSSYEQYF	TRBD1	few	TRBJ2-7	14	TRBV6-6
TGTGCCAGCAGGGGGGACGGGACAGCAGGTTCACCCCTCCACTTT	CASRGDGTAGSPLHF	TRBD1	-	TRBJ1-6	15	TRBV6-6
TGTGCCAGCAGTAAAAACCTGGGGGTAAGGGAGACCCAGTACTTC	CASSKNLGVRETQYF	-	few	TRBJ2-5	15	TRBV27
TGTGCCAGCAGCCCTCGGGACCGTTACAATGAGCAGTTCTTC	CASSPRDRYNEQFF	-	-	TRBJ2-1	14	TRBV7-9
TGTGCCATCAGTGACTCGGCCGGTTCGCCCTCTGGAAACACCATATATTTT	CAISDSAGSPSGNTIYF	-	-	TRBJ1-3	17	TRBV10-3
TGTGCCAGCTCAAGGGTGGAGAACACTGAAGCTTTCTTT	CASSRVENTEAFF	-	few	TRBJ1-1	13	TRBV18
TGTGCCAGCTCACCCATTTACAAAAACTACGAGCAGTACTTC	CASSPIYKNYEQYF	-	-	TRBJ2-7	14	TRBV18
TGTGCCATCACCCAATCGGGTGCTACGTACGAGCAGTACTTC	CAITQSGATYEQYF	-	-	TRBJ2-7	14	TRBV10-3
TGTGCCATCGGCCCGGGGAACAGAATGACCGGGGAGCTGTTTTTT	CAIGPGNRMTGELFF	-	few	TRBJ2-2	15	TRBV10-3
TGTGCCAGCAGCCAAGGGGACAGGGAGAACACTGAAGCTTTCTTT	CASSQGDRENTEAFF	TRBD1	-	TRBJ1-1	15	TRBV4-2
TGTGCCAGCAGTCGGACAGGGTTAGCTTTCTTT	CASSRTGLAFF	TRBD1	-	TRBJ1-1	11	TRBV25-1
TGCGCCAGCAGCCAAGCATCGGAGGAGGGTTGGAACACCATATATTTT	CASSQASEEGWNTIYF	-	-	TRBJ1-3	16	TRBV4-3
TGTGCCAGCAGCCGACCTCCTAGCGGGGGGGCGGATGAGCAGTTCTTC	CASSRPPSGGADEQFF	TRBD2	-	TRBJ2-1	16	TRBV5-4
TGTGCCAGCAGCCAGCGCCCCAGGGGGCTCAGGAACACTGAAGCTTTCTTT	CASSQRPRGLRNTEAFF	TRBD1	few	TRBJ1-1	17	TRBV14
TGTGCCAGCTCTCGACTAGTGGATACGCAGTATTTT	CASSRLVDTQYF	-	few	TRBJ2-3	12	TRBV6-6
TGTGCCACCAGCAGAGCCGCCAGCGCGGACTATGGCTACACCTTC	CATSRAASADYGYTF	-	-	TRBJ1-2	15	TRBV15
TGTGCCAGCAGCGCCCGAGGGGATTCACCCCTCCACTTT	CASSARGDSPLHF	-	-	TRBJ1-6	13	TRBV9
TGTGCCAGCAGCCAAGGAGGACAGGGCTCTAATGAAAAACTGTTTTTT	CASSQGGQGSNEKLFF	TRBD1	-	TRBJ1-4	16	TRBV4-2
TGTGCCAGCAGCTTAACCCGCGGGGGCCCTCCAGATACGCAGTATTTT	CASSLTRGGPPDTQYF	-	few	TRBJ2-3	16	TRBV7-3
TGTGCCAGCAGCCGACGTTTAGCGGGGTCCTACAATGAGCAGTTCTTC	CASSRRLAGSYNEQFF	TRBD2	few	TRBJ2-1	16	TRBV7-2
TGCGCCAGCAGCTTTCAAATCGGTCCCGAGCAGTACTTC	CASSFQIGPEQYF	-	-	TRBJ2-7	13	TRBV5-1
TGTGCCAGCATGATGCCCCGGGACAGGGTGCCAGAGCAGTACTTC	CASMMPRDRVPEQYF	TRBD1	-	TRBJ2-7	15	TRBV28
TGTGCCAGCAGCTTGGTAGGGAGGGGTCTACGAGAGCAGTACTTC	CASSLVGRGLREQYF	TRBD2	few	TRBJ2-7	15	TRBV5-6
TGTGCCTGGACTTCGGCGGGGACTTCCTACGAGCAGTACTTC	CAWTSAGTSYEQYF	-	few	TRBJ2-7	14	TRBV30
TGCAGTGCTCCACAGGCTACCCAGTTCTTC	CSAPQATQFF	-	-	TRBJ2-1	10	TRBV20-1
TGTGCCAGCAGCTTAGTGGGAATAGGGAACTATGGCTACACCTTC	CASSLVGIGNYGYTF	-	few	TRBJ1-2	15	TRBV7-2
TGTGCCCACACACCCGACACGCGCCAACTAGGTGGCTACACCTTC	CAHTPDTRQLGGYTF	-	few	TRBJ1-2	15	TRBV10-3
TGTGCCAGCAGTTTATCGAGAGGACTAGCGGGGGGCCCCACCGGGGAGCTGTTTTTT	CASSLSRGLAGGPTGELFF	TRBD2	few	TRBJ2-2	19	TRBV27
TGTGCCAGCAGCTTCGGGAAGGACGAGCAGTACTTC	CASSFGKDEQYF	-	-	TRBJ2-7	12	TRBV28
TGTGCCAGCAGGGGGCACTACGAGCAGTACTTC	CASRGHYEQYF	-	few	TRBJ2-7	11	TRBV2
TGTGCCAGCAGGGGACAGGGGAGAAGCTACGAGCAGTACTTC	CASRGQGRSYEQYF	TRBD1	few	TRBJ2-7	14	TRBV5-5
TGTGCCAGCAGCATCTCTAGCGGGAGGGCCGGTTGGGAGACCCAGTACTTC	CASSISSGRAGWETQYF	TRBD2	few	TRBJ2-5	17	TRBV5-4